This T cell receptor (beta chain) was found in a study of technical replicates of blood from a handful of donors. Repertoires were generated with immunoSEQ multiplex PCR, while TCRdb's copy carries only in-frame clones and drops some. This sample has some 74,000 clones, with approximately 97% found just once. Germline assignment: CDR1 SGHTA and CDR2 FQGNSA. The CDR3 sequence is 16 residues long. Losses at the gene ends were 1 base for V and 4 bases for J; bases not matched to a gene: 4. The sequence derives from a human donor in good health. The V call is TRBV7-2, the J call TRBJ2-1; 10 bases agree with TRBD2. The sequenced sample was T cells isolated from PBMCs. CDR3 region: CASSLDLAGVYNEQFF. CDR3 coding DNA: TGTGCCAGCAGCTTAGACCTAGCGGGAGTGTACAATGAGCAGTTCTTC. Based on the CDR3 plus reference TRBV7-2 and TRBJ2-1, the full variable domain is GAGVSQSPSNKVTEKGKDVELRCDPISGHTALYWYRQSLGQGLEFLIYFQGNSAPDKSGLPSDRFSAERTGGSVSTLTIQRTQQEDSAVYLCASSLDLAGVYNEQFFGPGTRLTVL.